A selection of T cell receptor beta chains follows, all from one sample in a study of CD8+CD57+ T cells in acquired aplastic anemia. TCRdb reanalysed the reads using MiXCR and keeps one entry per CDR3 protein. The data hold 400,000 to 450,000 distinct CDR3 sequences, with 55% to 75% observed a single time. Sequenced input: sorted CD4+, CD8+, or CD8+CD57+ T cells (not recorded which) from PBMCs. The receptor source for this set is a human donor in good health, serving as a control. CDR3s include the opening cysteine and the closing phenylalanine or tryptophan.

v_call,cdr3_length,cdr3_aa
TRBV12-3/TRBV12-4,14,CASSGQQGAYEQYF
TRBV2,14,CASSGGGGEETQYF
TRBV7-3,14,CASSEDRGDEKLFF
TRBV20-1,15,CSATDITESGNTIYF
TRBV10-2,19,CASSDPGQFGVATNEKLFF
TRBV20-1,14,CSVSPGALEDTQYF
TRBV5-5,14,CASSAGHGPDTQYF
TRBV20-1,13,CSARTVPTYEQYF
TRBV29-1,12,CSVSGDNENLFF
TRBV10-3,15,CAISVGGGGDYGYTF
TRBV12-3/TRBV12-4,12,CASSPITDTQYF
TRBV2,13,CASSESYTDAQNF
TRBV5-4,15,CASSLGGENTGELFF
TRBV3-1,14,CASSPPGPSFEQFF
TRBV19,15,CASCYGGTGNQPQHF
TRBV7-9,14,CASRGPAGQATEYF
TRBV5-4,16,CASSFGAGASYNEQFF
TRBV10-3,16,CAISESSIRQASEQYF
TRBV6-2/TRBV6-3,15,CASWAGQATNEKLFF
TRBV20-1,13,CSARGEDKKKQFF
TRBV6-2/TRBV6-3,13,CASGGQAGYGYTF
TRBV15,15,CATSRDVSYNSPLHF
TRBV2,12,CASSYGGNEQFF
TRBV12-3/TRBV12-4,12,CASTTSPSPLHF
TRBV19,14,CASSIGTAQETQYF
TRBV7-2,13,CASSLSRNYGYTF
TRBV7-8,16,CASTSDRVREQYFQYF
TRBV5-4,13,CASSSMRGQEQFF
TRBV7-3,14,CASSDPGTGYGYTF
TRBV7-2,12,CASVSLNTEAFF
TRBV3-1,13,CASSRQYNSPLHF
TRBV19,15,CASSIGGQGEQPQHF
TRBV4-2,15,CASSQDRAGNQPQHF
TRBV2,15,CASSAGLAGLNEQFF
TRBV12-5,11,CASGTTGSRFF
TRBV20-1,14,CSARKDGSSYEQYF
TRBV5-4,17,CASSLGLAGQGRYEQYF
TRBV19,15,CASSNTGTSDEKLFF
TRBV14,14,CASSSGTSYSPLHF
TRBV20-1,15,CSANTGNTEADTQYF